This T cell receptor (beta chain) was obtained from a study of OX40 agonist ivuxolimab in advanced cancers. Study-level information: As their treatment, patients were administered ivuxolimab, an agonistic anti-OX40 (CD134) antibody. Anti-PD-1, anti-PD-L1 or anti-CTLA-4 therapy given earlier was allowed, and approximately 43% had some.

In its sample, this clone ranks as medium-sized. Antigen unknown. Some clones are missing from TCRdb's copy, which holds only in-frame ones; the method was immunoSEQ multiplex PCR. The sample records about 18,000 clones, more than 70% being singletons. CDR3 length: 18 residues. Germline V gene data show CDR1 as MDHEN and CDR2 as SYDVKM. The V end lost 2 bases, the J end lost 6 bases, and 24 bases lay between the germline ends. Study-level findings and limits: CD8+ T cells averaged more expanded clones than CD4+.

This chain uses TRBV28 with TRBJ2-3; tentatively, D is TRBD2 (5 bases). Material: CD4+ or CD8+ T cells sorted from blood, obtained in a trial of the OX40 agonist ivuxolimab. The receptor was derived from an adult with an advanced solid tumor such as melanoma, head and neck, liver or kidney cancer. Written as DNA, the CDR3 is TGTGCCAGCAGTTTACCAGAGGGCAGGCCAACGTCTGCCGATACGCAGTATTTT. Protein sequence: CASSLPEGRPTSADTQYF.